One and the same sample provided the 11 T cell receptor beta chains below, sequenced in a study of regulatory T cells in long-lasting Graves disease. The sample's time point: newly diagnosed GD, antithyroid drugs for less than 3 months. PBMC-extracted RNA yielded the TCR library. Arm-PCR of CDR3 regions and iRepertoire HTBI primers were used to build TCR beta libraries. TCRdb analysed the multiplex PCR reads with MiXCR anew, one entry per CDR3 protein. This sample has 350,000 to 450,000 distinct CDR3 sequences, with more than 13% found just once. A further study also used this sample, focusing on T cells in Graves' hyperthyroidism and ophthalmopathy.

The starting material was peripheral blood mononuclear cells (PBMCs), obtained at new diagnosis, from a patient treated with antithyroid drugs. These receptors were taken from a woman in her 30s with Graves disease.

This rearrangement joins TRBV20-1 to TRBJ2-3; perhaps D is TRBD1 or TRBD2 (5 bases each). V lost 5 bases and J 2 bases, leaving 29 bases between the germline ends. Germline loops: CDR1 DFQATT, CDR2 SNEGSKA (reference sequence). This CDR3 contains 19 residues. The CDR3 sequence: CSAVKDRDGGGFATDTQYF. In nucleotides, the CDR3 is TGCAGTGCTGTCAAAGACCGGGACGGTGGTGGATTCGCCACAGATACGCAGTATTTT.

This clonotype occurred many times. The chain recombines TRBV5-6 with TRBJ2-3; D unclear. CDR3 size: 13 residues. The germline CDR1 and CDR2 sequences are SGHDT and YYEEEE. V was pared by 0 bases and J by 8 bases, with 10 bases between. CDR3 sequence (DNA): TGTGCCAGCAGCTTGGAAGGGTATGGTACGCAGTATTTT. Translated: CASSLEGYGTQYF.

This clonotype was counted many times. CDR3 loop: CASSRHGPGETQYF. The CDR3 region has the DNA TGTGCCAGCAGCCGTCACGGTCCCGGAGAGACCCAGTACTTC. V usage is TRBV3-1 and J usage is TRBJ2-5; D uncertain. The CDR3 consists of 14 residues. The V gene's germline CDR1 is LGHDT and CDR2 YNNKEL (reference sequence). Trimming shortened V by 4 bases and J by 4 bases, and 13 bases separated the two germline ends.

This clonotype was seen a few times. The chain links TRBV15 to TRBJ2-2, with TRBD1 matching over 8 bases. The CDR3 covers 18 residues. J was trimmed by 3 bases and V by 0 bases; bases with no gene match: 9. CDR1 is LNHNV and CDR2 is YYDKDF in the germline V gene (reference sequence). The DNA of the CDR3 is TGTGCCACCAGCAGAGATCCGGGACAGGCCCCGCACACCGGGGAGCTGTTTTTT. Amino acids: CATSRDPGQAPHTGELFF.

This clonotype was recorded many times. J is TRBJ2-3 and V is TRBV20-1; 9 bases line up with TRBD2. The germline gives CDR1 DFQATT, CDR2 SNEGSKA (reference sequence). There are 15 residues in the CDR3. The trim removed 3 bases at V and 0 bases at J, leaving 4 bases unmatched. CDR3 residues: CSASGTSGSTDTQYF. The CDR3 DNA reads as TGCAGTGCTAGTGGTACTAGCGGGAGCACAGATACGCAGTATTTT.

This clonotype was observed many times. J is TRBJ2-5 and V is TRBV6-2 or TRBV6-3; 7 positions agree with TRBD2. J gave up 5 bases and V 5 bases, and 5 bases lay outside the gene matches. The CDR3 has 13 residues. CDR1 is MNHEY, CDR2 SVGEGT, per germline. For the CDR3, the DNA is TGTGCCAGCAGTGAAGTACTAGCGGAGACCCAGTACTTC. It translates to CASSEVLAETQYF.

This clonotype was picked up many times. The J gene is TRBJ1-1, the V gene TRBV6-1; a possible D gene is TRBD1 (5 bases). The CDR3 runs 13 residues. V was shortened by 6 bases and J by 1 base, with 9 bases between the two germline ends. Germline V gene lookup returns CDR1 MNHNS and CDR2 SASEGT. CDR3 amino acids: CASRIGQNTEAFF. The DNA for the CDR3 is TGTGCCAGCAGGATCGGACAGAACACTGAAGCTTTCTTT.

This clonotype was seen repeatedly, ten times or more. The gene calls are TRBV28 and TRBJ1-5; D is unclear. The germline V and J ends were trimmed by 10 bases and 1 base, with 14 bases remaining between them. Germline loops: CDR1 MDHEN, CDR2 SYDVKM. The CDR3 is 14 residues long. The DNA for the CDR3 is TGTGCCACCAAAACTGGAGGAAGCAATCAGCCCCAGCATTTT. Translation: CATKTGGSNQPQHF.

This clonotype occurred many times. In nucleotides, the CDR3 is TGCAGCGTTGCACCTCTCTCGACTAGCGGGAGGGCGGAGACCCAGTACTTC. Translating gives CSVAPLSTSGRAETQYF. The chain is built from TRBV29-1 and TRBJ2-5; TRBD2 agrees at 14 bases. Unmatched junction bases numbered 12, after V lost 4 bases and J lost 5 bases. Germline CDR1 and CDR2: SQVTM and ANQGSEA. The CDR3 loop spans 17 amino acids.

This clonotype was seen repeatedly, ten times or more. This chain links TRBV11-2 with TRBJ1-1; D gene unclear. The CDR3 is made up of 13 amino acids. Trimming removed 0 bases from V and 6 bases from J, with 8 bases in between. Looked up from germline, CDR1 is SGHAT and CDR2 is FQNNGV. CDR3 residues: CASSLETHAEAFF. Here the CDR3 DNA reads TGTGCCAGCAGCTTAGAAACTCACGCTGAAGCTTTCTTT.

Many counts were recorded for this clonotype. The V gene is TRBV7-2, the J gene TRBJ2-1, with D unresolved. With 5 bases removed from V and 10 bases from J, the gap between germline ends came to 15 bases. Germline-derived CDR1 and CDR2 are SGHTA and FQGNSA. This CDR3 contains 13 residues. CDR3 nucleotides: TGTGCCAGCAGCATCCCTTCATTGAACGAGCAGTTCTTC. Encoded protein: CASSIPSLNEQFF.